A single sample gave rise to the 19 T cell receptor beta chains below, sequenced in a study of blood T cell repertoires in COVID-19. The method was immunoSEQ multiplex PCR; TCRdb's version includes in-frame clones alone and lacks a portion of them. The sample shows 200,000 to 250,000 clones, 80% to 90% of them seen only once. The specimen was PBMCs or T cells enriched from blood (not recorded which). The receptors here all came from a woman between 45 and 60 years old with acute COVID-19.

The J gene is TRBJ1-4, the V gene TRBV2; TRBD1 is a possible D gene (5 bases). The CDR3 is 14 amino acids. The ends were cut back, 3 bases at V and 7 bases at J, with 12 bases in the middle. Per germline, CDR1 SNHLY and CDR2 FYNNEI. Here the CDR3 reads CASSDRVWGEKLFF. The CDR3 DNA follows: TGTGCCAGCAGTGACAGGGTCTGGGGTGAAAAACTGTTTTTT.

CDR3 bases: TGCGCCAGCAGCCATGCGACAGGGGCCTACGAGCAGTACTTC. Translated, it gives CASSHATGAYEQYF. The chain couples TRBV4-1 to TRBJ2-7; TRBD1 matches at 8 bases. The CDR3 has 14 amino acids. With 3 bases clipped from V and 2 bases from J, the junction kept 3 bases outside the gene matches. Per the germline V gene, CDR1 is MGHRA and CDR2 is YSYEKL.

The CDR3, as DNA: TGTGCCAGCAGCCCCGGACTAGCGGGAGTGTTTGCAGATACGCAGTATTTT. The encoded protein is CASSPGLAGVFADTQYF. V is TRBV4-2 and J is TRBJ2-3, with 13 bases matching TRBD2. The germline gives CDR1 LGHNA, CDR2 YNFKEQ. With V trimmed by 4 bases and J by 4 bases, 8 bases remained unmatched. The CDR3 extends over 17 amino acids.

The chain is built from TRBV6-5 and TRBJ2-7; 9 bases are a match to TRBD1. V shed 7 bases, J shed 2 bases, and the junction held 9 bases outside the gene matches. CDR3 length: 15 amino acids. Germline V gene lookup returns CDR1 MNHEY and CDR2 SVGAGI. This chain's CDR3 is CASIPEDRGTYEQYF. CDR3 coding DNA: TGTGCCAGCATCCCGGAGGACAGGGGCACCTACGAGCAGTACTTC.

The CDR3 bases are TGTGCCAGCGGGACAGGGGGTGGTCAGCCCCAGCATTTT. Protein sequence: CASGTGGGQPQHF. The chain couples TRBV27 to TRBJ1-5; 11 bases align to TRBD1. The V gene's germline CDR1 is MNHEY and CDR2 SMNVEV (reference sequence). V was pared by 8 bases and J by 6 bases, with 3 bases of the junction left unmatched. CDR3 length equals 13 residues.

V gene TRBV6-5 combines with J gene TRBJ2-7; 10 bases match TRBD1. V trimming: 2 bases; J trimming: 3 bases; junction bases outside the gene matches: 1. Germline V gives CDR1 MNHEY, CDR2 SVGAGI. The CDR3 extends over 14 amino acids. This chain's CDR3 is CASSYDRGLYEQYF. The CDR3 nucleotides read TGTGCCAGCAGTTACGACAGGGGGCTCTACGAGCAGTACTTC.

The chain employs TRBV24-1 and TRBJ1-5, with a weak D call TRBD1 (6 bases). Trimming stripped 5 bases from V and 7 bases from J, with 11 bases between. From germline, CDR1 is KGHDR and CDR2 SFDVKD. The CDR3 runs 13 residues. The DNA of the CDR3 is TGTGCCACCAGTGGGAATACAGGGCAGCCCCAGCATTTT. It yields the protein CATSGNTGQPQHF.

This clone showed up just a few times. V is TRBV10-3 and J is TRBJ2-7, with D possibly being TRBD1 (6 bases). Trimming removed 2 bases from V and 6 bases from J, with 14 bases in between. Germline V gene lookup returns CDR1 ENHRY and CDR2 SYGVKD. There are 14 residues in the CDR3. The CDR3 region is CAISEAGAPLEQYF. In nucleotides, the CDR3 is TGTGCCATCAGTGAGGCAGGGGCCCCTCTCGAGCAGTACTTC.

The chain joins TRBV6-2 or TRBV6-3 to TRBJ2-3, with TRBD2 matching over 7 bases. In germline, CDR1 is MNHEY, CDR2 SVGEGT. CDR3 length equals 14 residues. Losses at the gene ends were 2 bases for V and 3 bases for J; bases not matched to a gene: 2. The CDR3 is CASSYTRGTDTQYF. In DNA form, the CDR3 reads TGTGCCAGCAGTTACACGCGGGGGACAGATACGCAGTATTTT.

The V call is TRBV15, the J call TRBJ2-7; 10 positions agree with TRBD2. Germline V lookup: CDR1 LNHNV, CDR2 YYDKDF (reference sequence). V was clipped by 5 bases and J by 11 bases; unmatched bases: 12. This CDR3 spans 14 amino acids. The CDR3 DNA reads TGTGCCACCAGCCGTAGGTTGGTAGCGGGAGGCAAGTACTTC. Its protein is CATSRRLVAGGKYF.

V gene TRBV5-1 combines with J gene TRBJ2-3, with D unresolved. The germline V gene encodes CDR1 SGHRS and CDR2 YFSETQ. V lost 0 bases, J lost 1 base, and 6 bases lay in between. This CDR3 is built from 14 residues. CDR3 loop: CASSLGGGTDTQYF. The CDR3, as DNA: TGCGCCAGCAGCTTGGGCGGAGGCACAGATACGCAGTATTTT.

The chain is built from TRBV18 and TRBJ1-1; TRBD1 is a possible D gene (5 bases). CDR1 and CDR2 from the germline V gene are KGHSH and LQKENI. Trimming stripped 3 bases from V and 0 bases from J, with 11 bases between. The CDR3 covers 15 residues. CDR3: CASSPRTSLNTEAFF. CDR3 nucleotides: TGTGCCAGCTCACCCAGGACATCGCTGAACACTGAAGCTTTCTTT.

V usage is TRBV6-5 and J usage is TRBJ1-4, with 7 nucleotides matching TRBD1. The ends lost 8 bases at V and 6 bases at J; junction bases unmatched: 9. There are 14 residues in the CDR3. CDR1 is MNHEY and CDR2 is SVGAGI in the germline V gene. This CDR3 reads CASHLDRADEKLFF. The CDR3 nucleotides are TGTGCCAGCCACCTCGACAGGGCAGATGAAAAACTGTTTTTT.

V and J are TRBV25-1 and TRBJ1-5; 8 nucleotides align to TRBD1. The CDR3 covers 14 residues. V trimming: 6 bases; J trimming: 5 bases; junction bases outside the gene matches: 6. Looked up from germline, CDR1 is MGHDK and CDR2 is SYGVNS. The CDR3 bases are TGTGCCAGCAGCGGTGGGACAGGTCATCAGCCCCAGCATTTT. It is translated as CASSGGTGHQPQHF.

In this sample, this clone turned up once. The chain recombines TRBV18 with TRBJ2-5; TRBD2 is a possible D gene (6 bases). The CDR3 loop spans 15 amino acids. CDR1 and CDR2 (germline): KGHSH, LQKENI. Trimming pared 6 bases from V and 1 base from J, leaving 15 bases between. The CDR3 nucleotides read TGTGCCAGCTCGCGGGACTCCCAAACCCAAGAGACCCAGTACTTC. As protein: CASSRDSQTQETQYF.

This chain joins TRBV9 and TRBJ2-2; 7 nucleotides line up with TRBD2. With 0 bases clipped from V and 4 bases from J, the junction kept 0 bases outside the gene matches. Germline CDR1 SGDLS, CDR2 YYNGEE. CDR3 length: 14 amino acids. The chain's CDR3 is CASSVGGGTGELFF. The CDR3 DNA reads as TGTGCCAGCAGCGTAGGGGGGGGCACCGGGGAGCTGTTTTTT.

Here the CDR3 DNA reads TGTGCCAGCAGTGAAGCCCCAGGGACCTACGAGCAGTACTTC. This encodes CASSEAPGTYEQYF. This sequence joins TRBV6-1 and TRBJ2-7, with D possibly matching TRBD1 (5 bases). The CDR3 totals 14 residues. CDR1 and CDR2 (germline): MNHNS, SASEGT. Deletions cut 0 bases from V and 2 bases from J, with 8 bases between.

The chain uses TRBV28 and TRBJ1-4; D not resolved. Germline CDR1 reads MDHEN; CDR2 reads SYDVKM. Trimming pared 2 bases from V and 4 bases from J, leaving 17 bases between. The CDR3 contains 17 residues. CDR3 amino acids: CASSLRPGMVGNEKLFF. Here the CDR3 DNA reads TGTGCCAGCAGTTTACGCCCCGGGATGGTGGGTAATGAAAAACTGTTTTTT.

The rearrangement joins TRBV7-9 to TRBJ2-5; perhaps TRBD2 as D (6 bases). The CDR3 is made up of 11 amino acids. Germline CDR1 is SEHNR and CDR2 is FQNEAQ (reference sequence). Trimming removed 2 bases at V and 12 bases at J, with 10 bases between. DNA for the CDR3: TGTGCCAGCAGCTTACGGGGGTTGGAGTACTTC. It codes for CASSLRGLEYF.